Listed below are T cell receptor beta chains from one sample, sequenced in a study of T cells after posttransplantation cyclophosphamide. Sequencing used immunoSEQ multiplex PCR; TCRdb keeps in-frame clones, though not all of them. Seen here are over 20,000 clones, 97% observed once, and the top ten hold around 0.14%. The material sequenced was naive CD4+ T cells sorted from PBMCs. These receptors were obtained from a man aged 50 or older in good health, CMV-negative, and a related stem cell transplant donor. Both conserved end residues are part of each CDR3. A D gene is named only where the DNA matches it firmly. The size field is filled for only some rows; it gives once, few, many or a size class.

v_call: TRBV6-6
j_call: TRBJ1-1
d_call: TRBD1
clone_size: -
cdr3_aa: CASSYSDRGITEAFF
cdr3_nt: TGTGCCAGCAGTTACTCAGACAGGGGAATAACTGAAGCTTTCTTT

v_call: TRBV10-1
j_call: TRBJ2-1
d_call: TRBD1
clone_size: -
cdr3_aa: CASKRDRTTSYNEQFF
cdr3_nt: TGCGCCAGCAAAAGGGACAGGACTACGTCCTACAATGAGCAGTTCTTC

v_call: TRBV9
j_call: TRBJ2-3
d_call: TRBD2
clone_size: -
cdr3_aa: CASSPWTSGSTDTQYF
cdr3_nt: TGTGCCAGCAGCCCATGGACTAGCGGGTCCACAGATACGCAGTATTTT

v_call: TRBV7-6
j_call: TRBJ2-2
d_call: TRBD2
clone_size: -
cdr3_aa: CASSFSGGGIRELFF
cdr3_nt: TGTGCCAGCAGCTTTAGCGGGGGGGGCATCCGGGAGCTGTTTTTT

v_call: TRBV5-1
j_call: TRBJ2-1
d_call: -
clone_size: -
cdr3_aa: CASSSSLVAVSYNEQFF
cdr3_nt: TGCGCCAGCAGCTCATCACTAGTTGCGGTCTCCTACAATGAGCAGTTCTTC

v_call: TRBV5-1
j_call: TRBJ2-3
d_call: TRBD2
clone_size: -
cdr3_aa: CASSLVRALAGVSPSSTDTQYF
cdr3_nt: TGCGCCAGCAGCTTGGTGAGGGCCCTAGCGGGAGTTAGCCCGTCTAGCACAGATACGCAGTATTTT

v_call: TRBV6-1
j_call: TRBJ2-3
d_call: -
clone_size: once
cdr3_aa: CASSESDTQYF
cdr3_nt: TGTGCCAGCAGTGAATCGGATACGCAGTATTTT

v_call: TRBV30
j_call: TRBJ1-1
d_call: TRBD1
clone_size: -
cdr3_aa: CAWNRGNTEAFF
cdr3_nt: TGTGCCTGGAACAGGGGGAACACTGAAGCTTTCTTT

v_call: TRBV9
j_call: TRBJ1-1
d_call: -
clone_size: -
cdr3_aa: CASSVESGKAFF
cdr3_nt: TGTGCCAGCAGCGTAGAATCCGGTAAAGCTTTCTTT

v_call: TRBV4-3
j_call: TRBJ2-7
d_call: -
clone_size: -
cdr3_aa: CASSQDRSLKQYF
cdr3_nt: TGCGCCAGCAGCCAAGATAGGAGTCTTAAGCAGTACTTC

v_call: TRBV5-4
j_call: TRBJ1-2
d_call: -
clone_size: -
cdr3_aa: CASSPGGAGKSSGYTF
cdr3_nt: TGTGCCAGCAGCCCTGGTGGGGCAGGAAAGTCGTCAGGCTACACCTTC

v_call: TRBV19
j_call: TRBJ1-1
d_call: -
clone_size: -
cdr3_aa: CASSITRSNTEAFF
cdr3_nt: TGTGCCAGTAGTATAACAAGATCGAACACTGAAGCTTTCTTT

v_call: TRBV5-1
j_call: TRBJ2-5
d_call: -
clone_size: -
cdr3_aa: CASSLHSSGGETQYF
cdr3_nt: TGCGCCAGCAGCCTCCACTCCTCAGGAGGAGAGACCCAGTACTTC

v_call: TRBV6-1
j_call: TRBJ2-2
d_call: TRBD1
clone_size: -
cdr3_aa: CASSAPQGGGELFF
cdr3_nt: TGTGCCAGCAGTGCGCCACAGGGGGGCGGGGAGCTGTTTTTT

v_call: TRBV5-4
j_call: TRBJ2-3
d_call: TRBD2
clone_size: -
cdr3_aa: CATGGLAGGPRTDTQYF
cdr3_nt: TGTGCCACCGGGGGACTAGCGGGGGGGCCGAGAACAGATACGCAGTATTTT

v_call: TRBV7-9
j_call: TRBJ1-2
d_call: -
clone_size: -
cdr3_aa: CASSLAGSPGDGYTF
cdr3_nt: TGTGCCAGCAGCTTAGCTGGGTCCCCGGGAGATGGCTACACCTTC

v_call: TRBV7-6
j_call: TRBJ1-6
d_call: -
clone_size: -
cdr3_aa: CASSSEIGSTNSPLHF
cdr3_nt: TGTGCCAGCAGCTCAGAAATCGGATCTACTAATTCCCCCCTCCACTTT

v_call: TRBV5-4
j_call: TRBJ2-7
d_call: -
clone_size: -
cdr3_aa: CASSAGTGGEFYEQYF
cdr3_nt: TGTGCCAGCAGCGCGGGGACGGGGGGCGAGTTCTACGAGCAGTACTTC

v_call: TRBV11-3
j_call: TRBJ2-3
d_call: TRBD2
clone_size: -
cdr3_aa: CASSVSGRDTQYF
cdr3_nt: TGTGCCAGCAGCGTCAGCGGGAGGGATACGCAGTATTTT

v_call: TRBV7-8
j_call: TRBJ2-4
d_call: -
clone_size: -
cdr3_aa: CASSLAGGGRDYIQYF
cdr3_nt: TGTGCCAGCAGCTTAGCAGGGGGGGGGAGGGACTACATTCAGTACTTC

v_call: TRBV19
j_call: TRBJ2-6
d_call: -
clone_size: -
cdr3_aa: CASSEQDSGANVLTF
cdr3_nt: TGTGCCAGTAGCGAACAGGACTCTGGGGCCAACGTCCTGACTTTC

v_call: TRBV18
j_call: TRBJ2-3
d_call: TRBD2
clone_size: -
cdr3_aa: CASSPWASGAPTDTQYF
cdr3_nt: TGTGCCAGCTCACCATGGGCTAGCGGGGCCCCCACAGATACGCAGTATTTT

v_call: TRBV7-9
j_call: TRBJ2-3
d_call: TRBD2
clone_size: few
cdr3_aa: CASSFSGSVEYF
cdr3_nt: TGTGCCAGCAGCTTTAGCGGGAGTGTTGAGTATTTT

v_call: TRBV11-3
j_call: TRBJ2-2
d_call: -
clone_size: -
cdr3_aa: CASSSGLRSGELFF
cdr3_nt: TGTGCCAGCAGCTCGGGACTGCGATCTGGGGAGCTGTTTTTT

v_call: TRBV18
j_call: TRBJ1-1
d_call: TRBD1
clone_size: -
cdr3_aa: CASSPNAGGNWDTEAFF
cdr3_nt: TGTGCCAGCTCACCTAACGCAGGGGGCAATTGGGACACTGAAGCTTTCTTT

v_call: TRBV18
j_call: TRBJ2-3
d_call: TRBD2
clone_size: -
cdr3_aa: CASSVTSGVDTQYF
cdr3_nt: TGTGCCAGCTCCGTGACTAGCGGGGTGGATACGCAGTATTTT

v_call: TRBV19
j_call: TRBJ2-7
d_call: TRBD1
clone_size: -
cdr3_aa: CASSIGTGGYEQYF
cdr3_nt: TGTGCCAGTAGTATTGGGACAGGGGGCTACGAGCAGTACTTC

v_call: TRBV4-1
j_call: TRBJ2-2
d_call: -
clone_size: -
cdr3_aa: CASSWLAGTGELFF
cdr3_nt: TGCGCCAGCAGCTGGCTAGCAGGCACCGGGGAGCTGTTTTTT

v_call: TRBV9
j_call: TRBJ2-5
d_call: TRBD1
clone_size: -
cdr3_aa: CASSVAPGGGETQYF
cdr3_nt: TGTGCCAGCAGCGTAGCTCCAGGGGGCGGGGAGACCCAGTACTTC

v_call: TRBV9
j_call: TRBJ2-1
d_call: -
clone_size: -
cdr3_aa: CASSAGMYSYNEQFF
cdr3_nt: TGTGCCAGCAGCGCGGGGATGTATTCCTACAATGAGCAGTTCTTC

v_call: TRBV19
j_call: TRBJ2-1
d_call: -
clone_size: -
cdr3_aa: CASSRQLGTYNEQFF
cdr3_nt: TGTGCCAGTAGTAGACAGTTGGGGACTTACAATGAGCAGTTCTTC

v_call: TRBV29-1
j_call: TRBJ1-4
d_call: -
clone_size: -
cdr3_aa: CSVVARGEKLFF
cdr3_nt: TGCAGCGTTGTAGCTAGGGGTGAAAAACTGTTTTTT

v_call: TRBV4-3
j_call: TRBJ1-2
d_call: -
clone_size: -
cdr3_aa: CSSSPQGLSGYGYTF
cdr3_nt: TGCTCCAGCAGCCCACAAGGCCTATCGGGCTATGGCTACACCTTC

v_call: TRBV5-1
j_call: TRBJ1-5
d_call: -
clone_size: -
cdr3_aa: CASSAQGGSNQPQHF
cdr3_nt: TGCGCCAGCAGCGCACAGGGAGGGAGCAATCAGCCCCAGCATTTT

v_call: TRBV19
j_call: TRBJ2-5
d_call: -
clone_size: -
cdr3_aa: CASSIVGGVETQYF
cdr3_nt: TGTGCCAGTAGTATAGTAGGAGGTGTTGAAACCCAGTACTTC

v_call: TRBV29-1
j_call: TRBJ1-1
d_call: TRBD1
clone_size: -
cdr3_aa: CSVELMTGRIEAFF
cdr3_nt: TGCAGCGTTGAACTAATGACAGGGAGAATTGAAGCTTTCTTT

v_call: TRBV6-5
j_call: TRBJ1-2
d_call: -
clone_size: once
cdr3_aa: CASSYLGGGWGYTF
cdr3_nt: TGTGCCAGCAGTTACCTCGGCGGGGGCTGGGGCTACACCTTC

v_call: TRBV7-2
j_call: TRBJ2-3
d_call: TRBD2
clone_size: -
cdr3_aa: CASGGEFADTQYF
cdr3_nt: TGTGCCAGCGGGGGGGAGTTTGCGGATACGCAGTATTTT

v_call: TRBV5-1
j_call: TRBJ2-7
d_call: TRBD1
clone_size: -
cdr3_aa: CASSLMDRGRGEQYF
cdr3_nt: TGCGCCAGCAGCTTGATGGACAGGGGGCGTGGAGAGCAGTACTTC

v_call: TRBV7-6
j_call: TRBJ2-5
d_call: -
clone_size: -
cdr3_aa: CASSSRSSPKGAQYF
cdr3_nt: TGTGCCAGCAGCTCAAGATCATCCCCTAAGGGGGCCCAGTACTTC

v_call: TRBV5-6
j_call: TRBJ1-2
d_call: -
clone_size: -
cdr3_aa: CASSERRVGRLRYGYTF
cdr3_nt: TGTGCCAGCAGTGAGAGGAGGGTAGGAAGGCTCCGCTATGGCTACACCTTC

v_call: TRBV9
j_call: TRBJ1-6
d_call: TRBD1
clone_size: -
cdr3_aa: CASSVDRESPLHF
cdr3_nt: TGTGCCAGCAGCGTGGACAGGGAATCACCCCTCCACTTT

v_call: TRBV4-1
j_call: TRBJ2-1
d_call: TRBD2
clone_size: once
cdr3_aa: CASSQETSGRSIYNEQFF
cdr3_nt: TGCGCCAGCAGCCAAGAGACTAGCGGGAGGTCAATTTACAATGAGCAGTTCTTC

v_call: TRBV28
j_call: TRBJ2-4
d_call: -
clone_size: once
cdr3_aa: CASSFLRDIQYF
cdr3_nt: TGTGCCAGCAGTTTTCTGAGGGACATTCAGTACTTC

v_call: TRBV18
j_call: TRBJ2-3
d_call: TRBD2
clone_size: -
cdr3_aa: CASSPQGRGGTDTQYF
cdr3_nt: TGTGCCAGCTCACCACAAGGGCGGGGGGGCACAGATACGCAGTATTTT

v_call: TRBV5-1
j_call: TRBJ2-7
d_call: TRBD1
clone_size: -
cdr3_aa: CASSLEGTGGYEQYF
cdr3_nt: TGCGCCAGCAGCTTGGAGGGGACAGGGGGTTACGAGCAGTACTTC

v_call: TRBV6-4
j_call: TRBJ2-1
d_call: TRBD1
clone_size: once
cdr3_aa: CASSKEDRGNEQFF
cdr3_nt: TGTGCCAGCAGCAAAGAAGACAGGGGTAATGAGCAGTTCTTC

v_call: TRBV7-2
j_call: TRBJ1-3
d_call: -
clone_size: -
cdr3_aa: CASIAGSSGNTIYF
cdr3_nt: TGTGCCAGCATCGCCGGGAGCTCTGGAAACACCATATATTTT

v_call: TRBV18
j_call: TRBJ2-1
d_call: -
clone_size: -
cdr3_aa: CASSPGAGDEQFF
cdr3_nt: TGTGCCAGCTCACCGGGCGCGGGCGATGAGCAGTTCTTC

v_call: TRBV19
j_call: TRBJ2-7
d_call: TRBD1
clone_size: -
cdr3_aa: CASRRTGTGLYEQYF
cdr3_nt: TGTGCCAGTAGACGAACCGGGACAGGGCTCTACGAGCAGTACTTC

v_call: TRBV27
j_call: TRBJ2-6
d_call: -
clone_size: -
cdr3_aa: CASKFTYLGANVLTF
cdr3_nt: TGTGCCAGCAAGTTCACATACCTTGGGGCCAACGTCCTGACTTTC